The T cell receptor (beta chain) under discussion was sequenced for a study of regulatory T cells in long-lasting Graves disease. Study-level background: The criterion for persistent Graves' disease was over 5 years of antithyroid drugs with positive TSH receptor antibodies.

The CDR3 is made up of 14 amino acids. Germline V gene data show CDR1 as LNHNV and CDR2 as YYDKDF (reference sequence). V was clipped by 1 base and J by 2 bases, with 8 bases between them. This clonotype was seen ten or more times. The authors built TCR beta libraries using iRepertoire HTBI primers and Arm-PCR of CDR3 regions. TCRdb passed the multiplex PCR reads through MiXCR, listing each CDR3 protein once. The sample consists of 450,000 or so distinct CDR3 sequences, 20% of them appearing once. The time point was: persistent/refractory GD, antithyroid drugs over 5 years with positive TRAb. Isolated PBMC RNA provided the starting material for the TCR library.

The chain links TRBV15 to TRBJ2-5, with D hard to call. The sequencing used peripheral blood mononuclear cells (PBMCs), collected when the disease was refractory, from a patient treated with antithyroid drugs. The clonotype originates from a female donor with Graves disease. CDR3 protein: CATSRVNEQETQYF. The CDR3, as DNA: TGTGCCACCAGCAGAGTCAACGAGCAAGAGACCCAGTACTTC.